A selection of T cell receptor beta chains follows, all from one sample in a study of blood T cell repertoires in COVID-19. Clones were sequenced by immunoSEQ multiplex PCR, and TCRdb holds only the in-frame ones, with some missing. The sample contains about 64,000 clones, approximately 83% of which appear only once. The material sequenced was peripheral blood. These TCRs come from a man aged 35-49 years with acute or convalescent COVID-19. Both conserved end residues are part of each CDR3. D genes are given only for firm matches. Size is stated for part of the rows, as once, few or many counts, or as a class when the clone is expanded.

clone size	V gene	J gene	D gene	CDR3 DNA	CDR3 protein
.	TRBV6-5	TRBJ2-2	.	TGTGCCAGCAGTAGCCTGGGCTACACCGGGGAGCTGTTTTTT	CASSSLGYTGELFF
.	TRBV19	TRBJ2-3	TRBD2	TGTGCCAGTAGAGATGGGGCTAGCGGGGGGGCCGCAGATACGCAGTATTTT	CASRDGASGGAADTQYF
.	TRBV11-2	TRBJ2-6	.	TGTGCCAGCAGGCATAGCTCTGGGGCCAACGTCCTGACTTTC	CASRHSSGANVLTF
.	TRBV7-9	TRBJ1-1	TRBD1	TGTGCCAGCAGCGACCAGGGGGCAACTGAAGCTTTCTTT	CASSDQGATEAFF
.	TRBV7-8	TRBJ2-7	.	TGTGCCAGCAGCTTAACTTCCGGGGGCTCCTACGAGCAGTACTTC	CASSLTSGGSYEQYF
few	TRBV28	TRBJ1-3	.	TGTGCCAGCAGGCCCGCGGGACTTGGAAACACCATATATTTT	CASRPAGLGNTIYF
.	TRBV9	TRBJ1-2	.	TGTGCCAGCAGCGTCGGAGGATTCTATGGCTACACCTTC	CASSVGGFYGYTF
once	TRBV18	TRBJ2-7	TRBD1	TGTGCCAGCTCACGGGACAGCTCCTACGAGCAGTACTTC	CASSRDSSYEQYF
.	TRBV7-2	TRBJ1-1	TRBD1	TGTGCCAGCAGCTTAGTGGGACAGGGGGGCACTGAAGCTTTCTTT	CASSLVGQGGTEAFF
few	TRBV18	TRBJ1-1	TRBD1	TGTGCCAGCTCACCACGGGAAGGACAGGGGCCGAGGAACACTGAAGCTTTCTTT	CASSPREGQGPRNTEAFF
.	TRBV3-1/TRBV3-2	TRBJ2-5	.	TGTGCCAGCAGTCCTAACGCCAATAACGCGGCCCAGTACTTC	CASSPNANNAAQYF
.	TRBV6-2/TRBV6-3	TRBJ2-3	.	TGTGCCAGCAGTTACGGGGCCTTCAGCGATACGCAGTATTTT	CASSYGAFSDTQYF
few	TRBV2	TRBJ1-5	.	TGTGCCAGCAGTGCCGCAGGGAGCAATCAGCCCCAGCATTTT	CASSAAGSNQPQHF
.	TRBV7-9	TRBJ2-3	.	TGTGCCAGCAGCTTACAGGTCCCCCTTATTACAGATACGCAGTATTTT	CASSLQVPLITDTQYF
.	TRBV5-4	TRBJ2-5	TRBD1	TGTGCCAGCAGCCCGCGTGGACAGGGGAAAGAGACCCAGTACTTC	CASSPRGQGKETQYF
.	TRBV10-3	TRBJ1-1	.	TGTGCCATCAGTAAGGGGGCTGAAGCTTTCTTT	CAISKGAEAFF
.	TRBV27	TRBJ2-1	TRBD1	TGTGCCAGCAGGGGACAGGGTTTTGGCAATGAGCAGTTCTTC	CASRGQGFGNEQFF
few	TRBV11-3	TRBJ1-6	.	TGTGCCAGCAGCTTAAACCCCTCAGGTCGGCTCAGCTCCTATAATTCACCCCTCCACTTT	CASSLNPSGRLSSYNSPLHF
once	TRBV30	TRBJ2-6	.	TGTGCCTGGAGTCTGGGAGGAGCTGGGGCCAACGTCCTGACTTTC	CAWSLGGAGANVLTF
.	TRBV6-4	TRBJ1-1	TRBD1	TGTGCCAGCAGAAGGACAGGGGTCTCTGAAGCTTTCTTT	CASRRTGVSEAFF
.	TRBV7-2	TRBJ2-5	TRBD2	TGTGCCAGCAGCTCGCGGGGGACGAAGGAAGAGACCCAGTACTTC	CASSSRGTKEETQYF
.	TRBV11-2	TRBJ2-3	.	TGTGCCAGCAGCCCCCGTTCAGATACGCAGTATTTT	CASSPRSDTQYF
.	TRBV19	TRBJ1-5	.	TGTGCCAGTAGTGGGGGGGCAGGTCAGCCCCAGCATTTT	CASSGGAGQPQHF
.	TRBV19	TRBJ1-1	.	TGTGCCAGTAGTATTCAGGGGTCCACTGAAGCTTTCTTT	CASSIQGSTEAFF
.	TRBV18	TRBJ2-2	TRBD1	TGTGCCAGCTCACCATTGGGCAGGGGGACCGGGGAGCTGTTTTTT	CASSPLGRGTGELFF
once	TRBV2	TRBJ1-2	.	TGTGCCAGCAGGGTGGTCCGGGACAAGGGGATGAATGACTATGGCTACACCTTC	CASRVVRDKGMNDYGYTF
many	TRBV4-1	TRBJ1-2	TRBD1	TGCGCCAGCAGCCAAGATCTATTGGCAGGGGGGTACTATGGCTACACCTTC	CASSQDLLAGGYYGYTF
.	TRBV5-1	TRBJ2-7	.	TGCGCCAGCAGCTTCCGCTCGGGGAACGAGCAGTACTTC	CASSFRSGNEQYF
.	TRBV5-4	TRBJ2-7	TRBD2	TGTGCCAGCAGCTTAGGACTAGGCGGATACGAGCAGTACTTC	CASSLGLGGYEQYF
.	TRBV11-3	TRBJ2-3	TRBD2	TGTGCCAGCAGCTTAGGGACTAGCGGGCGTGTAGATACGCAGTATTTT	CASSLGTSGRVDTQYF
.	TRBV2	TRBJ2-1	TRBD1	TGTGCCAGCAACCTCCCGGGACAGCACTGGGGCACATACAATGAGCAGTTCTTC	CASNLPGQHWGTYNEQFF
few	TRBV18	TRBJ1-1	.	TGTGCCAGCTCACGAGTAAATACGGGGAACACTGAAGCTTTCTTT	CASSRVNTGNTEAFF
.	TRBV2	TRBJ1-3	TRBD1	TGTGCCAGCAATCAGGCAGGGGGCGCAGGAAACACCATATATTTT	CASNQAGGAGNTIYF
.	TRBV10-3	TRBJ1-5	.	TGTGCCATCAGTGAGTCCGGCAATCAGCCCCAGCATTTT	CAISESGNQPQHF
.	TRBV6-5	TRBJ2-7	.	TGTGCCAGCATGGGGATAGGAACAGGGCGCGGCGAGCAGTACTTC	CASMGIGTGRGEQYF
.	TRBV5-5	TRBJ2-5	TRBD2	TGTGCCAGCAGCTTAATAGCCGGGACTAGCGGGAGTCAAGAGACCCAGTACTTC	CASSLIAGTSGSQETQYF
once	TRBV5-1	TRBJ1-1	TRBD1	TGCGCCAGCAGCCCGGGACAGGGGCTAGCTTTCTTT	CASSPGQGLAFF
.	TRBV2	TRBJ2-5	TRBD2	TGTGCCAGCAGTGAGGGACTAGCGGGGCAAGAGACCCAGTACTTC	CASSEGLAGQETQYF
many	TRBV25-1	TRBJ1-5	.	TGTGCCAACCTGACAGCGCATTTT	CANLTAHF
.	TRBV7-3	TRBJ1-1	TRBD1	TGTGCCAGCAGCTTAACATCCAGGGGGACCACTGAAGCTTTCTTT	CASSLTSRGTTEAFF
.	TRBV4-1	TRBJ2-7	TRBD1	TGCGCCAGCAGCCAAGATGGACAGGAGGCCTCCTACGAGCAGTACTTC	CASSQDGQEASYEQYF
once	TRBV11-2	TRBJ2-5	TRBD2	TGTGCCAGCAGATCACCGGGGGGTAAAGAGACCCAGTACTTC	CASRSPGGKETQYF
.	TRBV19	TRBJ2-1	TRBD2	TGTGCCAGTAGTACCCGCCCTCCGAGCGGGGGAAGCTCCTACAATGAGCAGTTCTTC	CASSTRPPSGGSSYNEQFF
once	TRBV15	TRBJ1-2	.	TGTGCCACCAGCAGAGATCGGGTGGCCTACTATGGCTACACCTTC	CATSRDRVAYYGYTF
few	TRBV7-2	TRBJ1-1	TRBD1	TGTGCCAGCAGCTTGACAGGGCCTAACACTGAAGCTTTCTTT	CASSLTGPNTEAFF
.	TRBV28	TRBJ1-5	TRBD1	TGTGCCAGCAGCCTGTGGGACAGGGGCTACCGCAATCAGCCCCAGCATTTT	CASSLWDRGYRNQPQHF
.	TRBV2	TRBJ1-6	TRBD1	TGTGCCAGCAGTGCCGACAGGGGACTTAATTCACCCCTCCACTTT	CASSADRGLNSPLHF
.	TRBV5-6	TRBJ1-5	.	TGTGCCAGCAGCTTAACCCTTAGTTCAAATCAGCCCCAGCATTTT	CASSLTLSSNQPQHF
.	TRBV12-3/TRBV12-4	TRBJ2-1	.	TGTGCCAGCAAAGCCACAGGCGATGAGCAGTTCTTC	CASKATGDEQFF
.	TRBV11-1	TRBJ1-2	TRBD1	TGTGCCAGCAGCCCAGACAGGGGTGGCTATGGCTACACCTTC	CASSPDRGGYGYTF